Below, one T cell receptor (beta chain) is given with its context. TCRdb's copy holds only in-frame clones and misses some; the assay was immunoSEQ multiplex PCR. The sample lists more than 300,000 clones, roughly 90% occurring once. The data belong to a study of blood T cell repertoires in COVID-19. Study-wide context: Whether acute or convalescent, the COVID-19 samples came from the United States, Italy and Spain. T cells, B-cell-depleted T cells, or PBMCs provided the cDNA or gDNA that served as material.

This receptor was taken from a woman in her thirties or forties with COVID-19, enrolled during active disease. Sequences were obtained from peripheral blood.

Here the CDR3 reads CASSYTWDRGNTF. The CDR3 DNA is TGTGCCAGCAGTTACACCTGGGACAGGGGGAACACCTTC. The genes are TRBV6-2 or TRBV6-3 and TRBJ1-2; the match to TRBD1 covers 11 bases. The ends lost 2 bases at V and 12 bases at J; junction bases unmatched: 5. This CDR3 is 13 amino acids long. Germline CDR1 MNHEY, CDR2 SVGEGT.